Following are 21 T cell receptor beta chains from one sample sequenced in a study of T cell changes during pregnancy in multiple sclerosis. Produced via immunoSEQ multiplex PCR; TCRdb's table is partial and in-frame only. The repertoire holds about 59,000 clones, with roughly 94% as singletons. The material sequenced was CD8+ T cells from peripheral blood mononuclear cells, taken after pregnancy. Receptors were obtained from a female donor with multiple sclerosis, enrolled in a pregnancy study.

V gene TRBV30 combines with J gene TRBJ2-7, with a possible D match to TRBD2 (5 bases). Germline CDR1 reads GTSNPN; CDR2 reads SVGIG (reference sequence). The ends were cut back, 5 bases at V and 4 bases at J, with 15 bases in the middle. There are 13 residues in the CDR3. DNA for the CDR3: TGTGCCTGGTCCGGACTTTCCGCGTACGAGCAGTACTTC. Encoded protein: CAWSGLSAYEQYF.

V usage is TRBV5-1 and J usage is TRBJ2-7; D might be TRBD2 (5 bases). Germline CDR1 is SGHRS and CDR2 is YFSETQ. V was shortened by 4 bases and J by 3 bases, with 8 bases between the two germline ends. The CDR3 length is 12 residues. In DNA, the CDR3 is TGCGCCAGCAGCCCCGAGGGCTACGAGCAGTACTTC. This translates into CASSPEGYEQYF.

The chain links TRBV9 to TRBJ2-5; D call uncertain. Trimming removed 0 bases at V and 5 bases at J, with 14 bases between. The CDR3 contains 15 residues. CDR1 SGDLS and CDR2 YYNGEE come from the germline V gene. CDR3 in amino acids: CASSVATTIGETQYF. The CDR3 nucleotides are TGTGCCAGCAGCGTAGCTACTACTATTGGGGAGACCCAGTACTTC. Filled out from reference TRBV9 and TRBJ2-5, the complete variable domain reads DSGVTQTPKHLITATGQRVTLRCSPRSGDLSVYWYQQSLDQGLQFLIQYYNGEERAKGNILERFSAQQFPDLHSELNLSSLELGDSALYFCASSVATTIGETQYFGPGTRLLVL.

The chain is built from TRBV28 and TRBJ1-5; 7 positions agree with TRBD1. The V gene end was trimmed by 6 bases and the J gene end by 0 bases; junction bases not matched to a gene: 2. The CDR3 extends over 14 amino acids. The germline CDR1 and CDR2 sequences are MDHEN and SYDVKM. CDR3 residues: CASSYRGSNQPQHF. CDR3 in DNA: TGTGCCAGCAGCTACAGGGGTAGCAATCAGCCCCAGCATTTT.

The genes are TRBV19 and TRBJ1-1; the D gene is possibly TRBD1 (5 bases). CDR1 LNHDA and CDR2 SQIVND come from the germline V gene (reference sequence). CDR3 length: 14 amino acids. V was trimmed by 2 bases and J by 1 base, leaving 8 bases between them. The CDR3, as DNA: TGTGCCAGTAGTATAATGGGGCAGAACACTGAAGCTTTCTTT. Protein sequence: CASSIMGQNTEAFF.

CDR3 nucleotide sequence: TGTGCCAGCAGCCATACTAGCACAGATACGCAGTATTTT. Translated, it gives CASSHTSTDTQYF. The chain is built from TRBV7-6 and TRBJ2-3, with D hard to call. The CDR3 consists of 13 residues. Germline CDR1 and CDR2: SGHVS and FNYEAQ. The germline V and J ends were trimmed by 5 bases and 0 bases, with 6 bases remaining between them.

This chain links TRBV5-4 with TRBJ2-3; 7 positions match TRBD1. V was clipped by 4 bases and J by 4 bases; unmatched bases: 6. This CDR3 is 14 amino acids long. Looked up from germline, CDR1 is SGHNT and CDR2 is YYREEE (reference sequence). The CDR3 bases are TGTGCCAGCAGCGAACCCACAGGGGCAGATACGCAGTATTTT. Its translation: CASSEPTGADTQYF.

The V gene is TRBV4-1, the J gene TRBJ2-7; D may be TRBD1 (6 bases). Per the germline V gene, CDR1 is MGHRA and CDR2 is YSYEKL. The length of the CDR3 is 14 residues. The germline V and J ends were trimmed by 5 bases and 2 bases, with 13 bases remaining between them. As DNA, the CDR3 is TGCGCCAGCAGCACAAGGGACACAGCCTACGAGCAGTACTTC. Translation: CASSTRDTAYEQYF.

The chain recombines TRBV9 with TRBJ2-7; 12 bases agree with TRBD2. The CDR3 has 15 residues. Losses at the gene ends were 3 bases for V and 3 bases for J; bases not matched to a gene: 4. In germline, CDR1 is SGDLS, CDR2 YYNGEE. CDR3 nucleotide sequence: TGTGCCAGCAGCGCGGCGGGACTAGCGGGCTACGAGCAGTACTTC. Protein sequence: CASSAAGLAGYEQYF.

The rearrangement uses TRBV11-2 and TRBJ2-7; D not resolved. Germline CDR1 reads SGHAT; CDR2 reads FQNNGV. Deletions cut 1 base from V and 0 bases from J, with 4 bases between. This CDR3 spans 13 amino acids. Here the CDR3 reads CASSLGGSYEQYF. CDR3 bases: TGTGCCAGCAGCTTAGGCGGCTCCTACGAGCAGTACTTC.

The V gene is TRBV28, the J gene TRBJ2-7, with 15 positions matching TRBD2. This CDR3 contains 15 residues. Trimming at V came to 5 bases and at J to 4 bases, leaving 3 bases not matched to a gene. The germline gives CDR1 MDHEN, CDR2 SYDVKM. The CDR3, as DNA: TGTGCCAGCAGTCCTGGACTAGCGGGAGGGTACGAGCAGTACTTC. Its translation: CASSPGLAGGYEQYF.

The CDR3 bases are TGCGCCAGCAGCCCGGGGGGGCCTGAAAAACTGTTTTTT. This translates into CASSPGGPEKLFF. This sequence joins TRBV4-1 and TRBJ1-4, with D possibly matching TRBD1 (6 bases). The CDR3 covers 13 residues. Germline V gene sequence: CDR1 MGHRA, CDR2 YSYEKL. Trimming took 4 bases from V and 7 from J, leaving 10 bases between them.

The chain has TRBV19 and TRBJ1-1; TRBD1 matches at 10 bases. This CDR3 is built from 15 residues. Germline CDR1 and CDR2: LNHDA and SQIVND (reference sequence). With 5 bases clipped from V and 5 bases from J, the junction kept 8 bases outside the gene matches. Here the CDR3 DNA reads TGTGCCAGTAGTCTCGGACAGGGGGTTCGGACTGAAGCTTTCTTT. Translated, it gives CASSLGQGVRTEAFF.

The chain employs TRBV7-9 and TRBJ2-2; D might be TRBD2 (6 bases). Germline-derived CDR1 and CDR2 are SEHNR and FQNEAQ (reference sequence). The length of the CDR3 is 14 residues. The V end was cut by 6 bases, the J end by 2 bases, with 10 bases between. The CDR3 DNA follows: TGTGCCAGCAGGACCGGGAGCAACACCGGGGAGCTGTTTTTT. Translation gives CASRTGSNTGELFF.

The rearrangement joins TRBV27 to TRBJ1-2; 9 bases map to TRBD1. J gave up 5 bases and V 2 bases, and 6 bases lay outside the gene matches. From germline, CDR1 is MNHEY and CDR2 SMNVEV (reference sequence). The CDR3 sequence is 15 residues long. Here the CDR3 reads CASSLTRTGVYGYTF. As DNA, the CDR3 is TGTGCCAGCAGTTTAACTCGGACAGGGGTATATGGCTACACCTTC.

The CDR3 bases are TGTGCCAGCAGCCTGGACACTGTAGCCCCGTACGAGCAGTACTTC. Translating it yields CASSLDTVAPYEQYF. V gene TRBV14 combines with J gene TRBJ2-7; TRBD1 is a possible D gene (5 bases). V lost 4 bases and J lost 4, with 17 bases in between. CDR3 length: 15 amino acids. Germline loops: CDR1 SGHDN, CDR2 FVKESK.

The gene calls are TRBV4-1 and TRBJ2-7, with 12 bases fitting TRBD2. Germline CDR1 reads MGHRA; CDR2 reads YSYEKL. The CDR3 contains 16 residues. V lost 1 base to trimming and J lost 2 bases; unmatched junction nucleotides: 3. CDR3 sequence reads: CASSQALAGGTYEQYF. The CDR3 nucleotides read TGCGCCAGCAGCCAAGCCCTAGCGGGAGGGACCTACGAGCAGTACTTC.

This chain connects TRBV2 to TRBJ2-7; a possible D gene is TRBD1 (8 bases). The V and J ends lost 7 bases and 5 bases respectively, with 24 bases between them. This CDR3 contains 16 residues. Germline V gene data show CDR1 as SNHLY and CDR2 as FYNNEI. The CDR3 reads CASTEMPQGGLHEQYF. CDR3 nucleotide sequence: TGTGCCAGCACCGAAATGCCACAGGGGGGGCTCCACGAGCAGTACTTC.

This rearrangement joins TRBV4-1 to TRBJ2-5; 11 bases fit TRBD1. Looked up from germline, CDR1 is MGHRA and CDR2 is YSYEKL. V trimming: 9 bases; J trimming: 4 bases; junction bases outside the gene matches: 7. The CDR3 extends over 14 amino acids. CDR3 sequence reads: CASTPGQGGETQYF. CDR3 sequence (DNA): TGCGCCAGTACACCGGGACAGGGGGGAGAGACCCAGTACTTC.

The V and J genes are TRBV27 and TRBJ2-1; 9 bases map to TRBD2. The CDR3 is 16 residues long. Germline CDR1 and CDR2: MNHEY and SMNVEV (reference sequence). Trimming cost V 0 bases and J 7 bases; bases outside gene matches: 7. The CDR3: CASSLSGGRALNEQFF. The CDR3, as DNA: TGTGCCAGCAGTTTATCTGGCGGGAGGGCCTTGAATGAGCAGTTCTTC.

The rearrangement uses TRBV27 and TRBJ2-7; 11 bases fit TRBD2. The germline V gene encodes CDR1 MNHEY and CDR2 SMNVEV (reference sequence). The CDR3 runs to 15 residues. Trimming at V came to 6 bases and at J to 6 bases, leaving 10 bases not matched to a gene. CDR3 residues: CASSPARLAGPEQYF. CDR3 nucleotides: TGTGCCAGCAGCCCAGCCCGACTAGCGGGGCCCGAGCAGTACTTC.